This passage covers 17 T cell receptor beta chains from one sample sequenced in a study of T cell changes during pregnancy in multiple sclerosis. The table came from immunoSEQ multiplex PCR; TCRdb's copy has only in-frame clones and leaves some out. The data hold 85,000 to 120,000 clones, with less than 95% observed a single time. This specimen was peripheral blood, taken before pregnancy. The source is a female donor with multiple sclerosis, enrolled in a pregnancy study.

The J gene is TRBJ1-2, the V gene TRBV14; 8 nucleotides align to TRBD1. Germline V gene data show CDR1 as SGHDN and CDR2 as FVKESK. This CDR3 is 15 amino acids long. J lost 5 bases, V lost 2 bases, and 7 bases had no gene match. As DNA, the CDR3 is TGTGCCAGCAGCCAAACGCAGGGGGCTCGATATGGCTACACCTTC. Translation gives CASSQTQGARYGYTF.

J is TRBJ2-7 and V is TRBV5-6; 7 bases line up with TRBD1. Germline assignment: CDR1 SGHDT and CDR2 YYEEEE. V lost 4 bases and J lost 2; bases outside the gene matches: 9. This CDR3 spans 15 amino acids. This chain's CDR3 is CASSDRDFGPYEQYF. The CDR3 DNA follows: TGTGCCAGCAGCGACAGGGATTTCGGTCCCTACGAGCAGTACTTC.

The CDR3 nucleotides read TGTGCCAGCAGTGGACAGAACTCCTACAATGAGCAGTTCTTC. Amino acids: CASSGQNSYNEQFF. The rearrangement uses TRBV5-6 and TRBJ2-1, with D possibly being TRBD1 (6 bases). CDR1 and CDR2 from the germline V gene are SGHDT and YYEEEE. This CDR3 comprises 14 residues. V lost 5 bases to trimming and J lost 0 bases, with 9 bases between them.

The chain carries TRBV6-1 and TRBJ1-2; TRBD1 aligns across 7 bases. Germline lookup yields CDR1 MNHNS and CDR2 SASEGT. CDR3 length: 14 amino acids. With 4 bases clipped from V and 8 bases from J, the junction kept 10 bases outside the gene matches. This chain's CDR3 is CASSVTGTVFGYTF. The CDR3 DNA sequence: TGTGCCAGCAGTGTAACCGGGACAGTTTTCGGCTACACCTTC.

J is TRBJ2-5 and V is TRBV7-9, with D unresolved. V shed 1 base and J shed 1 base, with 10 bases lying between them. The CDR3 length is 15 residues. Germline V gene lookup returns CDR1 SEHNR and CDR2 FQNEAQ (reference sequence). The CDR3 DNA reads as TGTGCCAGCAGCTTAGATCCGACTGGCCAAGAGACCCAGTACTTC. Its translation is CASSLDPTGQETQYF.

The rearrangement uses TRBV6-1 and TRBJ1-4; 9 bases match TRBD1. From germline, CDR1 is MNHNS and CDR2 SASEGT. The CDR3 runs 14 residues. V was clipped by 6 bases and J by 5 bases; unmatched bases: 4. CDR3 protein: CASRPGTGNEKLFF. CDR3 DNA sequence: TGTGCCAGCAGACCCGGGACAGGGAATGAAAAACTGTTTTTT.

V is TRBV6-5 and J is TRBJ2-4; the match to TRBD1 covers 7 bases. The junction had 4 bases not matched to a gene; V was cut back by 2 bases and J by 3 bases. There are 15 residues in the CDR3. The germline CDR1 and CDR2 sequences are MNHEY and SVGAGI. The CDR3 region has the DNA TGTGCCAGCAGTTACACCAGGGACAGCAAAAACATTCAGTACTTC. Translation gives CASSYTRDSKNIQYF.

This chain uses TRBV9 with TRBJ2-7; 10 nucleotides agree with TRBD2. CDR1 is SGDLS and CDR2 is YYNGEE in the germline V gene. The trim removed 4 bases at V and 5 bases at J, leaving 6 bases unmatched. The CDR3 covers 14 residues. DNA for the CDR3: TGTGCCAGCAGCACTGGGACTAGCGACAACGAGCAGTACTTC. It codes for CASSTGTSDNEQYF.

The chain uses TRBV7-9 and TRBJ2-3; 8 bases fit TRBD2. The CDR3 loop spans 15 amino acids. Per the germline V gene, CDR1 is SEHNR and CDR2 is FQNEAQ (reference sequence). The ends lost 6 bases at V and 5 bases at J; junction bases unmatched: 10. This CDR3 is CASSYGTREGDTQYF. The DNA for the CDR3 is TGTGCCAGCAGTTACGGGACTAGGGAGGGAGATACGCAGTATTTT.

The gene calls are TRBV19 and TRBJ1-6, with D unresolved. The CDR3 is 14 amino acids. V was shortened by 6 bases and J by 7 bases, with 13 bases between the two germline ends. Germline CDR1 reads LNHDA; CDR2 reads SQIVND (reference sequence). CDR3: CASSSLAWNSPLHF. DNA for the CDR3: TGTGCCAGTAGCAGTTTAGCTTGGAATTCACCCCTCCACTTT.

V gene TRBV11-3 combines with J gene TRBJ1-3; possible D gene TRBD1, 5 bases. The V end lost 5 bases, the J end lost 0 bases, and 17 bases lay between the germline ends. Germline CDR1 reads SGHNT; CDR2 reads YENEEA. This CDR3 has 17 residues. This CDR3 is CASSPPWGDDSGNTIYF. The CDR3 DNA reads TGTGCCAGCAGCCCGCCCTGGGGGGATGACTCTGGAAACACCATATATTTT.

The CDR3 region has the DNA TGTGCCAGCAGCCAGGACAGGGAATTTTACGAGCAGTACTTC. It translates to CASSQDREFYEQYF. V is TRBV7-2 and J is TRBJ2-7; 8 bases are shared with TRBD1. The V gene's germline CDR1 is SGHTA and CDR2 FQGNSA. The V and J ends lost 5 bases and 4 bases, in that order; junction bases with no gene match: 7. CDR3 length equals 14 residues.

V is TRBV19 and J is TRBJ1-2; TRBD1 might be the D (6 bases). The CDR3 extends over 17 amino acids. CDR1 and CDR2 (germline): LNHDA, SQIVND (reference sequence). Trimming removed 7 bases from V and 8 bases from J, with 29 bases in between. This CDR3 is CASTTTLGGALTRGYTF. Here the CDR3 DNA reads TGTGCCAGTACTACGACCCTCGGGGGGGCCCTCACTCGAGGCTACACCTTC.

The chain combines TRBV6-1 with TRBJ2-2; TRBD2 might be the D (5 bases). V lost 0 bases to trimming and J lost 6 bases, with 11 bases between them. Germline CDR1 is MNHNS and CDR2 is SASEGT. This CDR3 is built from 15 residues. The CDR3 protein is CASSEATGGSGELFF. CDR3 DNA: TGTGCCAGCAGTGAAGCTACTGGAGGTTCCGGGGAGCTGTTTTTT.

The CDR3, as DNA: TGCGCCAGCAGCGTGGTGGACAGACGAGATGGCTACACCTTC. This sequence encodes CASSVVDRRDGYTF. The V gene is TRBV5-1, the J gene TRBJ1-2; D possibly corresponds to TRBD1 (6 bases). This CDR3 comprises 14 residues. Trimming shortened V by 4 bases and J by 6 bases, and 16 bases separated the two germline ends. Germline V gene data show CDR1 as SGHRS and CDR2 as YFSETQ.

CDR3 sequence: CASSLGREVYNEQFF. Written as DNA, the CDR3 is TGTGCCAGCAGCTTGGGCAGGGAGGTTTACAATGAGCAGTTCTTC. The chain has TRBV5-6 and TRBJ2-1; possible D gene TRBD2, 6 bases. The germline V and J ends were trimmed by 0 bases and 4 bases, with 11 bases remaining between them. Germline CDR1 reads SGHDT; CDR2 reads YYEEEE. The CDR3 consists of 15 residues.

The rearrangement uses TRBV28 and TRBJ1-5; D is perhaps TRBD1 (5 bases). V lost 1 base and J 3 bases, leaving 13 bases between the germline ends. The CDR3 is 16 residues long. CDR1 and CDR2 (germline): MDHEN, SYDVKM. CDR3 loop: CASSLSMGTVNQPQHF. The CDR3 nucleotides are TGTGCCAGCAGTTTATCGATGGGGACTGTCAATCAGCCCCAGCATTTT.